This is a list of T cell receptor beta chains from one sample in a study of T-cell memory formation after mild COVID-19. TCRdb used MiXCR to reprocess the 5' RACE reads, holding one entry per CDR3 protein. The table has 500,000 to 600,000 distinct CDR3 sequences, roughly 18% seen once. Sequenced material: PBMCs or a T cell subset sorted from them (not recorded which). These receptors were obtained from an adult woman who had mild COVID-19 (a few samples of this study predate the infection). Cell type and time point are not known. The CDR3 runs from the conserved cysteine through the conserved F or W. D genes are given only for firm matches. Clone size appears in some rows only: once, few, many, or a class for an expanded clone.

d_call j_call clone_size v_call cdr3_aa cdr3_nt
TRBD2 TRBJ2-3 - TRBV20-1 CSARGGQTSADTQYF TGCAGTGCTAGAGGGGGGCAGACTAGCGCAGATACGCAGTATTTT
TRBD1 TRBJ1-4 - TRBV15 CATRTGRNEKLFF TGTGCCACCCGGACAGGACGTAATGAAAAACTGTTTTTT
- TRBJ2-1 few TRBV24-1 CATSDSGGHGNEQFF TGTGCCACCAGTGATTCCGGCGGGCACGGAAATGAGCAGTTCTTC
- TRBJ1-5 few TRBV4-1 CASSRSGLAQPQHF TGCGCCAGCAGCCGGAGCGGTTTGGCTCAGCCCCAGCATTTT
- TRBJ1-2 - TRBV5-1 CASSFTDGNYGYTF TGCGCCAGCAGCTTTACCGACGGGAACTATGGCTACACCTTC
- TRBJ2-7 - TRBV7-9 CASSLVGHPENEQYF TGTGCCAGCAGCTTAGTGGGGCACCCAGAGAACGAGCAGTACTTC
TRBD1 TRBJ2-3 - TRBV5-1 CASSFGQGFDTQYF TGCGCCAGCAGCTTTGGACAGGGGTTCGATACGCAGTATTTT
TRBD1 TRBJ1-4 few TRBV2 CASSETSGTVEKLFF TGTGCCAGCAGTGAAACCTCCGGGACAGTAGAAAAACTGTTTTTT
TRBD2 TRBJ2-7 few TRBV10-3 CAISEPELSGRSGEQYF TGTGCCATCAGTGAGCCCGAGCTGAGCGGGAGGTCGGGAGAGCAGTACTTC
TRBD1 TRBJ2-7 many TRBV4-3 CASSFSGTGESYEQYF TGCGCCAGCAGTTTTTCCGGGACAGGGGAATCCTACGAGCAGTACTTC
TRBD2 TRBJ2-1 few TRBV29-1 CSVVHIAGARGGNEQFF TGCAGCGTTGTCCATATAGCGGGAGCGAGAGGTGGGAATGAGCAGTTCTTC
- TRBJ2-7 few TRBV15 CATSRNPGLDYEQYF TGTGCCACCAGCAGGAATCCAGGCCTAGACTACGAGCAGTACTTC
- TRBJ1-6 many TRBV7-8 CASSNSGSPLHF TGTGCCAGCAGCAACAGTGGTTCACCCCTCCACTTT
TRBD1 TRBJ2-7 - TRBV7-6 CASSIPGTGYREQYF TGTGCCAGCAGCATTCCCGGGACAGGGTACCGAGAGCAGTACTTC
- TRBJ1-3 few TRBV20-1 CSAAGISGNTIYF TGCAGTGCTGCAGGGATTTCCGGAAACACCATATATTTT
TRBD1 TRBJ1-2 few TRBV7-9 CASSSPGQASNYGYTF TGTGCCAGCAGCTCCCCCGGACAGGCTTCTAACTATGGCTACACCTTC
- TRBJ1-1 few TRBV27 CASSLVLGDTEAFF TGTGCCAGCAGTTTGGTGTTGGGAGACACTGAAGCTTTCTTT
- TRBJ2-7 medium-sized TRBV19 CASKDVSVTSSYEQYF TGTGCCAGTAAGGACGTATCAGTGACGAGCTCCTACGAGCAGTACTTC
- TRBJ2-5 - TRBV5-1 CASSQPQETKYF TGCGCCAGCAGCCAACCCCAAGAGACCAAGTACTTC
TRBD2 TRBJ2-5 few TRBV30 CAWRGGLAGAQETQYF TGTGCCTGGAGAGGGGGACTAGCGGGGGCCCAAGAGACCCAGTACTTC
- TRBJ1-1 once TRBV20-1 CSARDWRPMNTEAFF TGCAGTGCTAGAGATTGGAGACCTATGAACACTGAAGCTTTCTTT
TRBD2 TRBJ2-3 few TRBV5-1 CASRQRLGEGATQYF TGCGCCAGCAGACAACGCCTCGGGGAGGGTGCTACGCAGTATTTT
- TRBJ1-2 - TRBV5-8 CASSLEGVNYGYTF TGTGCCAGCAGCTTGGAGGGGGTTAACTATGGCTACACCTTC
- TRBJ1-4 - TRBV20-1 CSTTKQGVNEKLFF TGCAGTACTACGAAACAGGGTGTGAATGAAAAACTGTTTTTT
- TRBJ2-5 - TRBV9 CASSVGAGWETQYF TGTGCCAGCAGCGTAGGGGCAGGGTGGGAGACCCAGTACTTC
TRBD2 TRBJ2-1 few TRBV20-1 CSARRGGSSPYNEQFF TGCAGTGCTAGAAGAGGCGGGAGTAGCCCCTACAATGAGCAGTTCTTC
TRBD1 TRBJ1-1 few TRBV24-1 CATSDSGRGKNTEAFF TGTGCCACCAGTGATTCTGGCAGGGGGAAGAACACTGAAGCTTTCTTT
- TRBJ1-1 - TRBV2 CASSGMGDGAFF TGTGCCAGCAGTGGTATGGGGGACGGAGCTTTCTTT
TRBD1 TRBJ1-1 many TRBV5-1 CASSLGTGGEAFF TGCGCCAGCAGCTTGGGCACAGGGGGCGAAGCTTTCTTT
- TRBJ2-5 - TRBV4-3 CASSQTTGTGETQYF TGCGCCAGCAGCCAAACTACAGGGACGGGAGAGACCCAGTACTTC
TRBD1 TRBJ2-2 - TRBV4-1 CASSLDRGPTGELFF TGCGCCAGCAGCCTAGACAGGGGGCCCACCGGGGAGCTGTTTTTT
TRBD1 TRBJ2-7 - TRBV4-1 CASSQSGTVVYEQYF TGCGCCAGCAGCCAATCAGGGACAGTAGTCTACGAGCAGTACTTC
- TRBJ2-3 many TRBV2 CASSAGTASTDTQYF TGTGCCAGCAGCGCCGGGACGGCTAGCACAGATACGCAGTATTTT
- TRBJ1-5 - TRBV20-1 CSARPRGTYQPQHF TGCAGTGCTAGACCCCGGGGGACCTATCAGCCCCAGCATTTT
- TRBJ2-7 few TRBV5-6 CASSLARVSEQYF TGTGCCAGCAGCTTGGCTAGGGTGAGCGAGCAGTACTTC
- TRBJ2-7 many TRBV7-3 CASSLTPGPSYEQYF TGTGCCAGCAGCTTAACCCCAGGGCCCTCCTACGAGCAGTACTTC
- TRBJ2-7 - TRBV20-1 CSSLKSRPSSYEQYF TGCAGTTCGCTTAAGTCCCGACCTAGCTCCTACGAGCAGTACTTC
- TRBJ2-7 many TRBV30 CAWRIGGEQYF TGTGCCTGGCGTATAGGGGGGGAGCAGTACTTC
TRBD1 TRBJ2-7 - TRBV5-1 CASSWGDRGQDEQYF TGCGCCAGCAGCTGGGGGGACAGGGGGCAGGACGAGCAGTACTTC
TRBD1 TRBJ1-1 few TRBV29-1 CSVGGIGTGAPTEAFF TGCAGCGTTGGAGGGATCGGGACAGGGGCGCCCACTGAAGCTTTCTTT
- TRBJ2-7 few TRBV9 CASSASDRSSYEQYF TGTGCCAGCAGCGCCAGCGACAGGAGCTCCTACGAGCAGTACTTC
- TRBJ2-1 - TRBV7-9 CASRGRINEQFF TGTGCCAGCAGAGGGAGGATCAATGAGCAGTTCTTC
TRBD1 TRBJ2-2 many TRBV5-6 CASSLGTGTGELFF TGTGCCAGCAGCCTCGGGACAGGGACCGGGGAGCTGTTTTTT
- TRBJ2-4 few TRBV30 CAWSAIAKNIQYF TGTGCCTGGAGTGCTATAGCCAAAAACATTCAGTACTTC
- TRBJ1-2 - TRBV7-6 CASSFNAKGGVNYGYTF TGTGCCAGCAGCTTCAATGCGAAGGGGGGGGTTAACTATGGCTACACCTTC
TRBD1 TRBJ2-7 few TRBV25-1 CASSDYGTGGVEQYF TGTGCCAGCAGTGATTACGGGACAGGGGGCGTCGAGCAGTACTTC
TRBD1 TRBJ1-1 - TRBV19 CASSVGGQGGTEAFF TGTGCCAGTAGTGTTGGGGGACAGGGGGGAACTGAAGCTTTCTTT
- TRBJ2-2 few TRBV11-2 CASSRGGHVNTGELFF TGTGCCAGCAGTCGAGGGGGGCACGTGAACACCGGGGAGCTGTTTTTT
TRBD2 TRBJ2-3 - TRBV5-1 CASLLDSGRGTDTQYF TGCGCCAGCCTTCTCGATAGCGGGAGAGGGACAGATACGCAGTATTTT
- TRBJ2-7 - TRBV15 CATSIGGDSYEQYF TGTGCCACCAGCATAGGGGGGGACTCCTACGAGCAGTACTTC
- TRBJ2-1 many TRBV5-1 CASRLSLSSYNEQFF TGCGCCAGCAGACTAAGCCTGAGCTCCTACAATGAGCAGTTCTTC
TRBD2 TRBJ2-7 - TRBV27 CASSFRLAGVGDYEQYF TGTGCCAGCAGTTTCAGACTAGCGGGAGTGGGAGACTACGAGCAGTACTTC
- TRBJ1-1 - TRBV6-4 CASSEDRNTEAFF TGTGCCAGCAGTGAGGACAGGAACACTGAAGCTTTCTTT
- TRBJ1-2 many TRBV5-1 CASSFTGAENYGYTF TGCGCCAGCAGCTTTACGGGGGCAGAGAACTATGGCTACACCTTC
TRBD1 TRBJ2-7 many TRBV11-2 CASSPRTGSYEQYF TGTGCCAGCTCACCCAGGACAGGCTCCTACGAGCAGTACTTC
TRBD1 TRBJ2-2 - TRBV7-8 CASSLFFALGGTGTSYTPGELFF TGTGCCAGCAGCTTATTTTTTGCTCTGGGCGGGACAGGGACTTCCTATACGCCCGGGGAGCTGTTTTTT